This record looks at one TCR beta chain sequence and its context. Profiled with immunoSEQ multiplex PCR; TCRdb holds only in-frame clones, not every one. The sample carries 210,000 or so clones, roughly 94% recorded once. The sample belongs to a study of T cell responses to AZD1222 COVID-19 vaccine. V dropped 6 bases and J dropped 4 bases, with 13 bases sitting between them. The V gene's germline CDR1 is KGHSH and CDR2 LQKENI. CDR3 length: 15 residues. V and J are TRBV18 and TRBJ2-6; D is ambiguous. The clonotype comes from an adult who received the MenACWY meningococcal vaccine as a control. Material: peripheral blood, obtained 28 days after the second dose of the MenACWY control vaccine. The CDR3 loop is CASSTGVMGANVLTF. As DNA, the CDR3 is TGTGCCAGCTCGACTGGAGTTATGGGGGCCAACGTCCTGACTTTC.